This T cell receptor beta chain was sequenced during a study of CD8+ T cells in alopecia areata. Treatment: oral pan-JAK inhibitor, 5-10 mg twice daily. Reverse transcribed after extraction, RNA yielded cDNA as the sequencing template. The assay was immunoSEQ multiplex PCR, and TCRdb's table has in-frame clones only and misses some. The sample has over 150,000 clones, 60% seen once; the top ten hold 14%. This CDR3 contains 14 residues. CDR1 is SGDLS and CDR2 is YYNGEE in the germline V gene. The V end was cut by 0 bases, the J end by 5 bases, with 10 bases between. Study observations and caveats: Scalp clonality decreased significantly with tofacitinib, and so did expanded CD8+ clones among the top 100.

About this clone itself: What it binds is unknown.

The V gene is TRBV9, the J gene TRBJ2-3; D not certain. Sequencing used CD4+ T cells sorted from blood, obtained at week 24, from a patient treated with tofacitinib. The receptor was isolated from a human donor with alopecia areata. CDR3 sequence (DNA): TGTGCCAGCAGCGTAGGGCGCAGGAAAGATACGCAGTATTTT. Protein product: CASSVGRRKDTQYF.